This T cell receptor beta chain was observed in a study of shared clonotypes between healthy human individuals. CD45RA-negative memory and CD45RA+ naive subsets were split from the CD4+ cells. Study conclusions and caveats: For naive CD4 cells, 4% to 6% of clonotypes were shared across a handful of donors.

Repertoires were generated with immunoSEQ multiplex PCR, while TCRdb's copy carries only in-frame clones and drops some. This sample has some 2,500,000 clones, with less than 95% found just once. Note on this clone: Antigen: not known.

The specimen was naive CD4+ T cells from PBMCs. Subset indicated: CD45RA+ positively selected. The TCR sequence derives from a man between 18 and 29 years old in good health. Some clones in this sample may be carry-over from other donors' samples.

The CDR3 DNA reads TGTGCCAGCAGCGAGGGAGGGACTAGCGGGAGGGCGGGCAATGAGCAGTTCTTC. Translated: CASSEGGTSGRAGNEQFF. This chain joins TRBV9 and TRBJ2-1, with 16 bases aligning to TRBD2. This CDR3 comprises 18 residues. J was trimmed by 6 bases and V by 3 bases; bases with no gene match: 9. The germline CDR1 and CDR2 sequences are SGDLS and YYNGEE.